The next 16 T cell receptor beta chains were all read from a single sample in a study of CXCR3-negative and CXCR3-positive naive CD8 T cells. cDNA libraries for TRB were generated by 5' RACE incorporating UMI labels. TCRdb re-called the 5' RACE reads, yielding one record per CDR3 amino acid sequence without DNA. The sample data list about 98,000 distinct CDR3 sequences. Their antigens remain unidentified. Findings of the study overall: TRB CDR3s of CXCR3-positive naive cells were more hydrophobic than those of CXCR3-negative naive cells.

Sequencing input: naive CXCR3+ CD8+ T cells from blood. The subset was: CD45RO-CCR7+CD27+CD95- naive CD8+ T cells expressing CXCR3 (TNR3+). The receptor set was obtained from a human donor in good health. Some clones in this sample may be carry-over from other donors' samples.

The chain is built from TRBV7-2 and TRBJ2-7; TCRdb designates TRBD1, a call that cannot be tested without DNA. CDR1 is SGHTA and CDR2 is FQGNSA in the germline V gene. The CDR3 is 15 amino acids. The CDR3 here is CASSLDRDTPNEQYF.

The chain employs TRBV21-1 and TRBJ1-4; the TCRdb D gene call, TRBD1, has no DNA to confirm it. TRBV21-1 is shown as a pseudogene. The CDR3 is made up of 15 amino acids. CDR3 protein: CASSKEYRLGEKLFF.

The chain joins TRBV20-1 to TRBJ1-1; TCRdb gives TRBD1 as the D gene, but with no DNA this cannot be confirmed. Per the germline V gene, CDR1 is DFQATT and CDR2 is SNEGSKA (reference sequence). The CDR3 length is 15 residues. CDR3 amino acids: CSARDARVMNTEAFF.

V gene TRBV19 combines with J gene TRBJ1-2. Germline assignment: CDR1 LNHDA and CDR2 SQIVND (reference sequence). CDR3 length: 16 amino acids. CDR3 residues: CATANLLYSANYGYTF.

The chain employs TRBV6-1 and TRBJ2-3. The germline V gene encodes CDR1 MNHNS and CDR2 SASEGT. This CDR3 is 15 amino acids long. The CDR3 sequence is CASSEWGSSTDTQYF.

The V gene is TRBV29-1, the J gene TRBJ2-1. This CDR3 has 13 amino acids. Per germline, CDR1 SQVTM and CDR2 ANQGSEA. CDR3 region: CSGILVGDNEQFF.

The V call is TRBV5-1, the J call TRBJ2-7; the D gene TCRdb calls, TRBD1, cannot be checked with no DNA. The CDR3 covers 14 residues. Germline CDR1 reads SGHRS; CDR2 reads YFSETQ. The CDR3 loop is CASSLEDSRDEQYF.

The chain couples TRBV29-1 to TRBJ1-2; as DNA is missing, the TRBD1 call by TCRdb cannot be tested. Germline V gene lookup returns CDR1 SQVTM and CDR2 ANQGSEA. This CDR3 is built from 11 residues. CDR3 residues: CSALGGYGYTF.

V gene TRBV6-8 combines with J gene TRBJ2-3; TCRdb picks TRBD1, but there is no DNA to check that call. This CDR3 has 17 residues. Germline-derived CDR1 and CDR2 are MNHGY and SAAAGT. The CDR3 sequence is CASSYRPGKLPEDTQYF.

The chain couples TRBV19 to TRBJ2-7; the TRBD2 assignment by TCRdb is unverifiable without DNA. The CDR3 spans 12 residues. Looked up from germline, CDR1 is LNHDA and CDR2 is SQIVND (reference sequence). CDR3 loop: CASSPTMDEQYF.

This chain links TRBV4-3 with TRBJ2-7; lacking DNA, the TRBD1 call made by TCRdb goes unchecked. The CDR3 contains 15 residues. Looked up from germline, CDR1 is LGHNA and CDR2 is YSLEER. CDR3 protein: CASSQERDTSYEQYF.

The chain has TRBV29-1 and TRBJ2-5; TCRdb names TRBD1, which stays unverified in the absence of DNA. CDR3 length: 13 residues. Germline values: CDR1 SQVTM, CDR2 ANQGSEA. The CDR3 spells CSVEVGGYETQYF.

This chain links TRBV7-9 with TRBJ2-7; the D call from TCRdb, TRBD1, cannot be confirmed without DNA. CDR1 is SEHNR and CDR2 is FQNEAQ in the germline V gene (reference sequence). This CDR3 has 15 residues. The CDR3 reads CASSAARQGSYEQYF.

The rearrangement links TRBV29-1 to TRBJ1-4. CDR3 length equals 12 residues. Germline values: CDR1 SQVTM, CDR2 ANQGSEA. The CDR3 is CSGIVEGEKLFF.

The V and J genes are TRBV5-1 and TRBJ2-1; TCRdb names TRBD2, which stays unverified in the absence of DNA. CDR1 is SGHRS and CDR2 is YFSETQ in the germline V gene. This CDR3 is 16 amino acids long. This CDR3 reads CASSLVGAGGYVEQFF.

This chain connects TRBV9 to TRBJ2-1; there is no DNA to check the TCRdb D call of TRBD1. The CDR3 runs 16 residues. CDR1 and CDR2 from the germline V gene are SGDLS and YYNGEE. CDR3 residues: CASSSTTGGIYNEQFF.